This TCR beta chain is from a study of T cell repertoires in cytomegalovirus infection. Via MiXCR, TCRdb re-called the reads, giving one row per CDR3 protein. The sample records approximately 89,000 distinct CDR3 sequences, less than 30% being singletons. This clonotype has at least ten counts. As yet, its antigen is unknown. The V segment lost 6 bases and the J segment 10 bases; nucleotides outside the gene matches: 7. The CDR3 extends over 14 amino acids. This chain links TRBV12-3 or TRBV12-4 with TRBJ2-1; 12 positions agree with TRBD2. This material consisted of CD8+ T cells from cultured PBMCs, taken from culture after CMV antigen stimulation. The sequence derives from a human donor in good health (CMV status not recorded). Some clones in this sample may be carry-over from other donors' samples. CDR3 amino acids: CASRTSGTSGEQFF. As DNA, the CDR3 is TGTGCCAGCAGGACGTCCGGGACTAGCGGGGAGCAGTTCTTC.